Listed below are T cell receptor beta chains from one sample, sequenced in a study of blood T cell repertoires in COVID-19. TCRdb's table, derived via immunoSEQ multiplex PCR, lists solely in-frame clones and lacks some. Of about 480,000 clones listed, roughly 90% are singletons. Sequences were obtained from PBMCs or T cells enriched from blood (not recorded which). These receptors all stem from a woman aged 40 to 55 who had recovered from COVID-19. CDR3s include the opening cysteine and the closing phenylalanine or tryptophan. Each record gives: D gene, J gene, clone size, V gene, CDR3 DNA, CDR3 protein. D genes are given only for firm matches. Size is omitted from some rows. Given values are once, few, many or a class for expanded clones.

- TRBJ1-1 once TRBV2 TGTGCCAGCAAGTTGACAGGAGAAGCTTTCTTT CASKLTGEAFF
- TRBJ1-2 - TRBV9 TGTGCCAGCAGCGTAGCCACGACAGCTAACTATGGCTACACCTTC CASSVATTANYGYTF
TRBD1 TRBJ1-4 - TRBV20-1 TGCAGTGCCGGGGCGCGGGACAGCTTGTTTTTT CSAGARDSLFF
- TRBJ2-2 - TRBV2 TGTGCCAGTAGTCCCCCGGGGGTGGGGGTGTCCGGGGAGCTGTTTTTT CASSPPGVGVSGELFF
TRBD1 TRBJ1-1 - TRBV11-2 TGTGCCAGCAGCTTAGAGGAACTCACAGGGGACACTGAAGCTTTCTTT CASSLEELTGDTEAFF
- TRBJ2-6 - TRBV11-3 TGTGCCAGCAGCTTACATAAAGGGGTATCTGGGGCCAACGTCCTGACTTTC CASSLHKGVSGANVLTF
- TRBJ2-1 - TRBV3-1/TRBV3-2 TGTGCCAGCAGCCCCATGGGGCACTGGGCGGAGCAGTTCTTC CASSPMGHWAEQFF
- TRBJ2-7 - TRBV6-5 TGTGCCAGCAGTCGGACAGAATCCTACGAGCAGTACTTC CASSRTESYEQYF
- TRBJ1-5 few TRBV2 TGTGCCAGCAGGGAAGGGGGGCAGGGTTATCAGCCCCAGCATTTT CASREGGQGYQPQHF
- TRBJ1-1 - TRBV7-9 TGTGCCAGCAGCTCGCAGGGTACGAACACTGAAGCTTTCTTT CASSSQGTNTEAFF
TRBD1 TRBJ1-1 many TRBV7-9 TGTGCCAGCAGCGGGGACAGGGTAAGGGTCACTGAAGCTTTCTTT CASSGDRVRVTEAFF
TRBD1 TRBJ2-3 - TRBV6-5 TGTGCCAGCTGGACAGGCCTTAGCACAGATACGCAGTATTTT CASWTGLSTDTQYF
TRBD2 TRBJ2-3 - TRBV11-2 TGTGCCAGCAGCTTAGAGGTCCCTACTAGCGGGATTTTCACAGATACGCAGTATTTT CASSLEVPTSGIFTDTQYF
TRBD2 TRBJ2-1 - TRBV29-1 TGCAGCGCACCTAGCGGGAGGCTCTATGAGCAGTTCTTC CSAPSGRLYEQFF
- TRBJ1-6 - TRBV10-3 TGTGCCATCAGTGATTCCAGCAGGGGAGGGAATTCACCCCTCCACTTT CAISDSSRGGNSPLHF
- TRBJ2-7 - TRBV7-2 TGTGCCAGCAGCTTAGCGCCGAGGGACGAGCAGTACTTC CASSLAPRDEQYF
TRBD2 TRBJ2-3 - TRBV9 TGTGCCAGCAGCGTAACAACTAGCGGGAGCACAGATACGCAGTATTTT CASSVTTSGSTDTQYF
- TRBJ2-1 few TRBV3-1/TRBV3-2 TGTGCCAGCAGCCAAGCAGGGAATGAGCAGTTCTTC CASSQAGNEQFF
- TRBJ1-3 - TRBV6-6 TGTGCCAGCAGTTACACGGCATCTAGCTCTGGAAACACCATATATTTT CASSYTASSSGNTIYF
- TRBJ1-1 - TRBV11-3 TGTGCCAGCAGCTTAGAGGAGCCTGAAGCTTTCTTT CASSLEEPEAFF
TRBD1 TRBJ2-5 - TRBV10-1 TGCGCCAGCAGTACCGGGACAGAAGAGACCCAGTACTTC CASSTGTEETQYF
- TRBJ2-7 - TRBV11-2 TGTGCCAGCAGCCGTACCAATCAGACAGTGTACTCCTACGAGCAGTACTTC CASSRTNQTVYSYEQYF
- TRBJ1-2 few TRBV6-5 TGTGCCAGCAGTTCTAACAGGGATGCTGGCGGCTACACCTTC CASSSNRDAGGYTF